These 9 T cell receptor beta chains share one sample of origin, sequenced in a study of memory B cells and T cells in multiple sclerosis. Stimulus-free culture yielded autoproliferating CFSE-dim and non-proliferating CFSE-high T cells, each sequenced separately. Cultures began with approximately 4.5x10^7 CFSE-labeled PBMCs, unstimulated for more than 6 days, with replicate wells pooled. Produced via immunoSEQ multiplex PCR; TCRdb's table is partial and in-frame only. The sample contains about 12,000 clones, approximately 84% of which appear only once. Their antigen targets remain unknown. Material for sequencing was PBMCs from blood kept in culture. These receptors all stem from a human donor with multiple sclerosis.

This clone has just a few counts. The chain recombines TRBV19 with TRBJ1-5, with 8 bases that match TRBD1. The CDR3 spans 14 residues. The V and J ends lost 4 bases and 7 bases, in that order; junction bases with no gene match: 6. Germline V lookup: CDR1 LNHDA, CDR2 SQIVND (reference sequence). DNA of the CDR3: TGTGCCAGTAGTACGGACAGGGAATGGCAGCCCCAGCATTTT. This encodes CASSTDREWQPQHF.

V and J are TRBV11-2 and TRBJ2-1; D is ambiguous. Looked up from germline, CDR1 is SGHAT and CDR2 is FQNNGV. V lost 6 bases to trimming and J lost 10 bases, with 13 bases between them. The length of the CDR3 is 12 residues. CDR3 protein: CASSPTVWEQFF. CDR3 bases: TGTGCCAGCAGTCCAACCGTGTGGGAGCAGTTCTTC.

The gene calls are TRBV10-2 and TRBJ1-4; D is undetermined. The V end lost 6 bases, the J end lost 7 bases, and 12 bases lay between the germline ends. This CDR3 has 13 residues. The germline V gene has CDR1 WSHSY and CDR2 SAAADI. CDR3 sequence reads: CASRDPSGEKLFF. The CDR3 DNA reads as TGCGCCAGCAGAGACCCATCCGGTGAAAAACTGTTTTTT.

The chain carries TRBV5-4 and TRBJ1-3; 9 bases agree with TRBD1. CDR3 size: 15 residues. The germline V gene has CDR1 SGHNT and CDR2 YYREEE (reference sequence). The V gene end was trimmed by 4 bases and the J gene end by 3 bases; junction bases not matched to a gene: 5. CDR3 coding DNA: TGTGCCAGCAGCCGGGACAGGGCGGATGGAAACACCATATATTTT. Amino acid sequence: CASSRDRADGNTIYF.

DNA for the CDR3: TGTGCCAGCAGTGTGGGTAACACTGAAGCTTTCTTT. It encodes CASSVGNTEAFF. V is TRBV6-1 and J is TRBJ1-1; D gene ambiguous. CDR1 is MNHNS and CDR2 is SASEGT in the germline V gene. The length of the CDR3 is 12 residues. With 4 bases removed from V and 2 bases from J, the gap between germline ends came to 5 bases.

V is TRBV10-3 and J is TRBJ1-3; 10 bases are a match to TRBD1. This CDR3 has 15 residues. After removal of 4 bases from V and 3 bases from J, the junction contained 3 bases not matched to a gene. Germline V gives CDR1 ENHRY, CDR2 SYGVKD. The CDR3 reads CAISGQGAYGNTIYF. In DNA form, the CDR3 reads TGTGCCATCAGTGGACAGGGGGCATATGGAAACACCATATATTTT.

The chain joins TRBV16 to TRBJ1-5, with TRBD1 as a possible D gene (6 bases). V lost 2 bases, J lost 2 bases, and 19 bases lay in between. The length of the CDR3 is 18 residues. Looked up from germline, CDR1 is KGHSY and CDR2 is FQNENV. This CDR3 reads CASSQPLRGGWGNQPQHF. Written as DNA, the CDR3 is TGTGCCAGCAGCCAACCTCTTCGGGGGGGCTGGGGCAATCAGCCCCAGCATTTT.

Notes on this clone: One junction end does not reproduce the germline sequence, and a read error may be involved. At the DNA level, this CDR3 is encoded by other sequences in the same sample as well. The rearrangement uses TRBV28 and TRBJ1-1; D remains unclear. Germline V CDR1 and CDR2: MDHEN, SYDVKM. The CDR3 sequence is 14 residues long. CDR3 amino acids: CASSLVTSNTEAFF. The CDR3 DNA reads as TGTGCCAGCAGTTTAGTCACATCTAACACTGAAGCTTTCTTC.

In its sample, this clone was seen a few times. CDR3 region: CASSPWTEETQYF. The DNA of the CDR3 is TGCGCCAGCAGCCCTTGGACTGAGGAGACCCAGTACTTC. V and J are TRBV4-1 and TRBJ2-5; D is perhaps TRBD2 (5 bases). The length of the CDR3 is 13 residues. Germline V gene data show CDR1 as MGHRA and CDR2 as YSYEKL. Trimming removed 4 bases from V and 5 bases from J, with 11 bases in between.